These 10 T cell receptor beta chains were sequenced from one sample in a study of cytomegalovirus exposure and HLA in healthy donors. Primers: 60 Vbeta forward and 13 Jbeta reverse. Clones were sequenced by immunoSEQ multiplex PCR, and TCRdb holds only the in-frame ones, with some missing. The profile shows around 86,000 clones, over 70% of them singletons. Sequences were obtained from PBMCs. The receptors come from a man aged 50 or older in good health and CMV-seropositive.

CDR3 protein: CASSLARLAEYNEQFF. The CDR3 region has the DNA TGTGCCAGCAGCTTAGCGCGGCTAGCGGAATACAATGAGCAGTTCTTC. The rearrangement joins TRBV7-2 to TRBJ2-1; 7 positions match TRBD2. CDR3 size: 16 residues. Germline CDR1 and CDR2: SGHTA and FQGNSA. Trimming took 0 bases from V and 4 from J; bases not matched to a gene: 6.

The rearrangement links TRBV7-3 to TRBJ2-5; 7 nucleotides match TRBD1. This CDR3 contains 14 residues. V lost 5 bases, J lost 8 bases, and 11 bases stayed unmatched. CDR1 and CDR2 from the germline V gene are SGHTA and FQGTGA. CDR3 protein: CASSKHSGTDTQYF. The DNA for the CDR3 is TGTGCCAGCAGCAAGCACTCCGGGACAGATACCCAGTACTTC.

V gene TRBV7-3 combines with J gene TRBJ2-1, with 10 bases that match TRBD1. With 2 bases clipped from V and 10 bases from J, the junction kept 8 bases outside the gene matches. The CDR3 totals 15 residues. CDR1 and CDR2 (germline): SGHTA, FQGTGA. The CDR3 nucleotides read TGTGCCAGCAGCTTAGGGGGGACAGGGGAGGAGGAGCAGTTCTTC. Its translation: CASSLGGTGEEEQFF. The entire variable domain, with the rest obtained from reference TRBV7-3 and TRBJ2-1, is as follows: GAGVSQTPSNKVTEKGKYVELRCDPISGHTALYWYRQSLGQGPEFLIYFQGTGAADDSGLPNDRFFAVRPEGSVSTLKIQRTERGDSAVYLCASSLGGTGEEEQFFGPGTRLTVL.

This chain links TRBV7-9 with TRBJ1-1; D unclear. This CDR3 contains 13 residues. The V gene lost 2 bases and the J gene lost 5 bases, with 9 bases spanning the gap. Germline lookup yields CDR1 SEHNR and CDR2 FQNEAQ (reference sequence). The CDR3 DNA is TGTGCCAGCAGCTTACATTCGGGTACTGAAGCTTTCTTT. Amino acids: CASSLHSGTEAFF. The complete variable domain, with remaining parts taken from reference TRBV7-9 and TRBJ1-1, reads DTGVSQNPRHKITKRGQNVTFRCDPISEHNRLYWYRQTLGQGPEFLTYFQNEAQLEKSRLLSDRFSAERPKGSFSTLEIQRTEQGDSAMYLCASSLHSGTEAFFGQGTRLTVV.

For the CDR3, the DNA is TGTGCCAGCAGTCCACAGGGACCGAACACCGGGGAGCTGTTTTTT. Its translation is CASSPQGPNTGELFF. The chain is built from TRBV2 and TRBJ2-2; TRBD1 is a possible D gene (6 bases). CDR1 SNHLY and CDR2 FYNNEI come from the germline V gene. The CDR3 has 15 residues. V shed 5 bases and J shed 0 bases, with 10 bases lying between them.

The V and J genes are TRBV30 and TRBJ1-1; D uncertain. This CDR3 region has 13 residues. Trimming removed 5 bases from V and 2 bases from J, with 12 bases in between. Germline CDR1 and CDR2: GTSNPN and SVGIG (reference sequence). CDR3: CAWEPWTNTEAFF. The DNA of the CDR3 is TGTGCCTGGGAACCTTGGACTAACACTGAAGCTTTCTTT.

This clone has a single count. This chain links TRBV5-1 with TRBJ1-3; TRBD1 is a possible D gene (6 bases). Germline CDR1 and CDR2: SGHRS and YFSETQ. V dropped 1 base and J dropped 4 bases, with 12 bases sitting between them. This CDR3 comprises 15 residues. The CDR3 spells CASSLPGVDGNTIYF. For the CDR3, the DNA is TGCGCCAGCAGCTTGCCAGGGGTAGACGGAAACACCATATATTTT.

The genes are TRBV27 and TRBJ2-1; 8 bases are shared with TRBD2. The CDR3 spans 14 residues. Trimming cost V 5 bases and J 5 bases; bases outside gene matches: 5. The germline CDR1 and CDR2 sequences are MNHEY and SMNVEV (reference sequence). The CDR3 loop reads CASSLAGRNNEQFF. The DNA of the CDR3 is TGTGCCAGCAGTCTAGCGGGCAGAAACAATGAGCAGTTCTTC.

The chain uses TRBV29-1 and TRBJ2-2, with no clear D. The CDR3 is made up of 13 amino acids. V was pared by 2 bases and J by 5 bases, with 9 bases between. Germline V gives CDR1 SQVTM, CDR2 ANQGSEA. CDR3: CSVEYGSTGELFF. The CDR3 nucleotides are TGCAGCGTTGAATACGGTAGTACCGGGGAGCTGTTTTTT.

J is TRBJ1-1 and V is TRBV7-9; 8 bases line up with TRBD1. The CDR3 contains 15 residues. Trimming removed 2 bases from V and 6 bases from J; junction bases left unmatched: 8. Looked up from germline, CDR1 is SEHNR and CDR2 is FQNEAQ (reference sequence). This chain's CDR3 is CASSLPGGKESEAFF. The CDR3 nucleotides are TGTGCCAGCAGCTTACCAGGGGGCAAAGAATCTGAAGCTTTCTTT.